This TCR beta chain was profiled in a study of shared clonotypes between healthy human individuals. All participating donors were Caucasian adults from Nashville, Tennessee. Amplification in unsorted PBMC replicate PCRs started from around 0.3 ug DNA, which equals about 30,000 T cell genomes. Assay used: immunoSEQ multiplex PCR; TCRdb lists only in-frame clones, some missing. The data show hundreds of thousands of clones, roughly 80% seen once. The CDR3 is made up of 14 amino acids. Germline loops: CDR1 SGHDN, CDR2 FVKESK. The ends were cut back, 4 bases at V and 4 bases at J, with 13 bases in the middle.

The gene calls are TRBV14 and TRBJ2-5; the D gene is possibly TRBD1 (6 bases). Input material: PBMCs. The origin of this receptor is a woman aged 40 to 50 in good health. Some clones in this sample may be carry-over from other donors' samples. CDR3 residues: CASSPQGIGETQYF. The CDR3 DNA reads TGTGCCAGCAGCCCTCAGGGGATTGGAGAGACCCAGTACTTC.